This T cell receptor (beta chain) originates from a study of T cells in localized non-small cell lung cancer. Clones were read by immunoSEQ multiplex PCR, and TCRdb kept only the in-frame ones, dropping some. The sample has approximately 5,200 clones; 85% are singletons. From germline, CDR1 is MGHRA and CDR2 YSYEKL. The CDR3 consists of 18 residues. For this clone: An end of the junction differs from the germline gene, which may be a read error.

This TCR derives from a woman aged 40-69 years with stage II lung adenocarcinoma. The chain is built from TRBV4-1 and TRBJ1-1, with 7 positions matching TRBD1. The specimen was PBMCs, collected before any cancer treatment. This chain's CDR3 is CAGSQRILDRAGNGEAFF. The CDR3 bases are TGCGCCGGCAGCCAACGCATACTTGACAGGGCCGGGAACGGTGAAGCTTTCTTT.